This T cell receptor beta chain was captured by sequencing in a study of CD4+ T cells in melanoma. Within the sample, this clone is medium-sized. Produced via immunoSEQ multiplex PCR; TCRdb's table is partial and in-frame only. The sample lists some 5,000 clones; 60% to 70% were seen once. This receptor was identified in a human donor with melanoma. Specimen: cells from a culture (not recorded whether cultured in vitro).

The CDR3: CASSQSDRGGSYNEQFF. CDR3 nucleotide sequence: TGCGCCAGCAGCCAATCGGACAGGGGAGGCTCCTACAATGAGCAGTTCTTC. The rearrangement uses TRBV4-1 and TRBJ2-1, with 9 bases aligning to TRBD1. The CDR3 has 17 residues. The germline gives CDR1 MGHRA, CDR2 YSYEKL. After removal of 2 bases from V and 0 bases from J, the junction contained 5 bases not matched to a gene.